One and the same sample provided the 31 T cell receptor beta chains below, sequenced in a study of T-cell memory formation after mild COVID-19. TCRdb analysed the 5' RACE reads with MiXCR anew, one entry per CDR3 protein. The sample has 150,000 to 200,000 distinct CDR3 sequences, about a third seen once. The sequenced material came from PBMCs or a T cell subset sorted from them (not recorded which). The receptors stem from an adult woman who had mild COVID-19 (a few samples of this study predate the infection). Cell type and time point are not known.

The V gene is TRBV12-3 or TRBV12-4, the J gene TRBJ2-7; unclear D gene. The CDR3 has 13 amino acids. Trimming stripped 3 bases from V and 5 bases from J, with 11 bases between. CDR3 amino acids: CASSLVMGNEQYF. The CDR3 coding sequence is TGTGCCAGCAGTTTGGTCATGGGTAACGAGCAGTACTTC.

This clonotype was counted between two and nine times. V gene TRBV7-9 combines with J gene TRBJ2-1; D may be TRBD2 (5 bases). The germline V gene has CDR1 SEHNR and CDR2 FQNEAQ (reference sequence). CDR3 size: 17 residues. V lost 2 bases to trimming and J lost 8 bases, with 22 bases between them. CDR3 sequence: CASSLILIRESSDEQFF. Written as DNA, the CDR3 is TGTGCCAGCAGCTTAATCCTCATACGGGAAAGTAGCGATGAGCAGTTCTTC.

This clonotype has ten or more counts. V and J are TRBV15 and TRBJ1-1; weak D call: TRBD1 (5 bases). The CDR3 is 16 residues long. Per germline, CDR1 LNHNV and CDR2 YYDKDF (reference sequence). V was cut by 5 bases and J by 5 bases, with 21 bases left in between. The CDR3 coding sequence is TGTGCCACCAGCTCACCTAGCGGGGCTTTGGAGACTGAAGCTTTCTTT. Translating gives CATSSPSGALETEAFF.

To note about this clonotype: The junction and the germline gene differ at one end; a read error may be behind it. The chain uses TRBV6-2 or TRBV6-3 and TRBJ2-7, with a tentative D call TRBD1 (5 bases). The V gene's germline CDR1 is MNHEY and CDR2 SVGEGT. This CDR3 comprises 13 residues. The CDR3 sequence: CDSSYARAYEQYF. The CDR3 coding sequence is TGTGACAGCAGTTACGCCAGGGCCTACGAGCAGTACTTC.

This clonotype occurred a few times. The V and J genes are TRBV3-1 and TRBJ2-3; tentative D call: TRBD2 (5 bases). The CDR3 loop spans 16 amino acids. The germline V and J ends were trimmed by 3 bases and 0 bases, with 13 bases remaining between them. CDR1 and CDR2 from the germline V gene are LGHDT and YNNKEL (reference sequence). The CDR3 DNA reads TGTGCCAGCAGCCAGGGCAGGCGGGCTAGCACAGATACGCAGTATTTT. Its protein product is CASSQGRRASTDTQYF.

The chain is built from TRBV5-1 and TRBJ2-2; D is undetermined. The CDR3 length is 13 residues. Germline V lookup: CDR1 SGHRS, CDR2 YFSETQ. The V and J ends lost 4 bases and 4 bases respectively, with 8 bases between them. The CDR3 is CASSPTTTGELFF. CDR3 nucleotides: TGCGCCAGCAGCCCTACTACCACCGGGGAGCTGTTTTTT. Combining the CDR3 with reference TRBV5-1 and TRBJ2-2 gives the whole variable domain KAGVTQTPRYLIKTRGQQVTLSCSPISGHRSVSWYQQTPGQGLQFLFEYFSETQRNKGNFPGRFSGRQFSNSRSEMNVSTLELGDSALYLCASSPTTTGELFFGEGSRLTVL.

The table lists this clonotype with a few counts. The V gene is TRBV7-2, the J gene TRBJ2-4; possible D gene TRBD2, 6 bases. V lost 2 bases, J lost 0 bases, and 20 bases lay in between. The CDR3 has 19 amino acids. CDR1 and CDR2 (germline): SGHTA, FQGNSA. The CDR3 DNA reads TGTGCCAGCAGCTTACGGGATGGAACGGGAGCGTTAGCCAAAAACATTCAGTACTTC. It codes for CASSLRDGTGALAKNIQYF.

A few counts support this clonotype. In DNA, the CDR3 is TGTGCCAGCAGTGACGGGGGACAGGGGACAGATACGCAGTATTTT. It translates to CASSDGGQGTDTQYF. This rearrangement joins TRBV6-4 to TRBJ2-3; TRBD1 agrees at 10 bases. Germline values: CDR1 MRHNA, CDR2 SNTAGT. V was clipped by 2 bases and J by 3 bases; unmatched bases: 2. The CDR3 consists of 15 residues.

The V and J genes are TRBV19 and TRBJ2-7, with D tentatively TRBD1 (6 bases). V lost 7 bases to trimming and J lost 6 bases, with 19 bases between them. The germline CDR1 and CDR2 sequences are LNHDA and SQIVND (reference sequence). The CDR3 has 14 residues. For the CDR3, the DNA is TGTGCCAGTACCCTTGCACAGGGATTCGGCGAGCAGTACTTC. This gives the protein CASTLAQGFGEQYF.

The sample holds a few counts of this clonotype. The chain links TRBV7-2 to TRBJ2-3; 9 nucleotides match TRBD2. V was pared by 1 base and J by 0 bases, with 8 bases of the junction left unmatched. Germline V CDR1 and CDR2: SGHTA, FQGNSA. This CDR3 has 18 residues. This CDR3 reads CASSLVLAGFYSTDTQYF. In DNA, the CDR3 is TGTGCCAGCAGCTTAGTACTAGCGGGCTTTTATAGCACAGATACGCAGTATTTT.

CDR3 region: CSARLPGLTTDTQYF. The CDR3 DNA follows: TGCAGTGCTAGATTACCAGGGCTAACTACAGATACGCAGTATTTT. The chain carries TRBV20-1 and TRBJ2-3; maybe TRBD1 (5 bases). Trimming left V 2 bases short and J 3 bases short, with 15 bases between. The CDR3 is 15 amino acids. CDR1 and CDR2 from the germline V gene are DFQATT and SNEGSKA (reference sequence).

The rearrangement links TRBV11-2 to TRBJ1-4; 7 bases fit TRBD1. V gave up 5 bases and J gave up 3 bases; unmatched junction bases: 3. Germline-derived CDR1 and CDR2 are SGHAT and FQNNGV. This CDR3 has 14 residues. Written as DNA, the CDR3 is TGTGCCAGCAGCCGCCAGGGGGCTAATGAAAAACTGTTTTTT. It translates to CASSRQGANEKLFF.

This clonotype was counted many times. The CDR3 DNA reads as TGCGCCAGCAGCTTGGCCGGGACAGGGACCTACGAGCAGTACTTC. Translating it yields CASSLAGTGTYEQYF. The rearrangement links TRBV5-1 to TRBJ2-7, with 9 positions matching TRBD1. Losses at the gene ends were 0 bases for V and 2 bases for J; bases not matched to a gene: 3. This CDR3 has 15 residues. In germline, CDR1 is SGHRS, CDR2 YFSETQ.

The rearrangement links TRBV10-3 to TRBJ2-1; no reliable D call. This CDR3 has 14 amino acids. V shed 6 bases and J shed 0 bases, with 9 bases lying between them. Germline V CDR1 and CDR2: ENHRY, SYGVKD. CDR3 residues: CAIRGSSSYNEQFF. CDR3 DNA: TGTGCCATCAGGGGTTCTAGCTCCTACAATGAGCAGTTCTTC.

Notes on this clonotype: Just one base apart from a much larger clone, this may be a read error. The chain links TRBV20-1 to TRBJ2-7; 8 bases fit TRBD2. Germline-derived CDR1 and CDR2 are DFQATT and SNEGSKA (reference sequence). CDR3 size: 14 residues. The ends lost 5 bases at V and 1 base at J; junction bases unmatched: 7. The CDR3 protein is CSAPVLAASYEQYF. The CDR3 DNA is TGCAGTGCTCCCGTACTAGCGGCATCCTACGAGCAGTACTTC.

This chain connects TRBV9 to TRBJ1-1, with D perhaps TRBD1 (6 bases). This CDR3 contains 15 residues. Germline values: CDR1 SGDLS, CDR2 YYNGEE. V was clipped by 4 bases and J by 1 base, with 14 bases between them. Written as DNA, the CDR3 is TGTGCCAGCAGCATCAGGGGAAACGAGAACACTGAAGCTTTCTTT. Translated: CASSIRGNENTEAFF. The whole variable domain, filled in from reference TRBV9 and TRBJ1-1, reads DSGVTQTPKHLITATGQRVTLRCSPRSGDLSVYWYQQSLDQGLQFLIQYYNGEERAKGNILERFSAQQFPDLHSELNLSSLELGDSALYFCASSIRGNENTEAFFGQGTRLTVV.

In DNA, the CDR3 is TGTGCCAGCAGCTGGACAGGGGATACGCAGTATTTT. This sequence encodes CASSWTGDTQYF. The genes are TRBV7-9 and TRBJ2-3; TRBD1 aligns across 8 bases. The CDR3 covers 12 residues. Germline V lookup: CDR1 SEHNR, CDR2 FQNEAQ (reference sequence). With V trimmed by 4 bases and J by 6 bases, 0 bases remained unmatched.

Here the CDR3 reads CATRTGSLTGELFF. The CDR3 DNA is TGTGCAACCAGGACAGGGTCACTGACCGGGGAGCTGTTTTTT. The chain couples TRBV2 to TRBJ2-2, with 8 nucleotides matching TRBD1. Germline V gene sequence: CDR1 SNHLY, CDR2 FYNNEI. The CDR3 covers 14 residues.

This clonotype was observed at least ten times. The CDR3 spells CSVTRGMGGYTF. CDR3 sequence (DNA): TGCAGTGTAACACGAGGAATGGGCGGCTACACCTTC. This chain connects TRBV20-1 to TRBJ1-2; unclear D gene. CDR3 size: 12 residues. Germline values: CDR1 DFQATT, CDR2 SNEGSKA (reference sequence). V gave up 7 bases and J gave up 8 bases, with 17 bases separating them.

This clonotype was counted a few times. V and J are TRBV5-6 and TRBJ2-7; 10 bases line up with TRBD1. The ends lost 3 bases at V and 5 bases at J; junction bases unmatched: 5. Germline CDR1 SGHDT, CDR2 YYEEEE. The CDR3 sequence is 14 residues long. The CDR3 coding sequence is TGTGCCAGCAGCTCCGGGACAGGGGTAAACGAGCAGTACTTC. Its protein product is CASSSGTGVNEQYF. The full variable domain, its missing parts supplied by reference TRBV5-6 and TRBJ2-7, is DAGVTQSPTHLIKTRGQQVTLRCSPKSGHDTVSWYQQALGQGPQFIFQYYEEEERQRGNFPDRFSGHQFPNYSSELNVNALLLGDSALYLCASSSGTGVNEQYFGPGTRLTVT.

Turning to this clonotype: A much larger clone differs from this one at a single base, so this may be a read error. The V gene is TRBV20-1, the J gene TRBJ2-1; 8 nucleotides agree with TRBD1. V dropped 3 bases and J dropped 5; count of bases not matched to a gene: 9. The CDR3 contains 15 residues. CDR1 and CDR2 from the germline V gene are DFQATT and SNEGSKA (reference sequence). CDR3 bases: TGCAGTGCTAGCAACAGGGGGATGCACGACAATGAGCAGTTCTTC. It encodes CSASNRGMHDNEQFF.

This clonotype was picked up a small number of times. The J gene is TRBJ2-4, the V gene TRBV20-1; D uncertain. V lost 5 bases, J lost 7 bases, and 15 bases lay in between. From germline, CDR1 is DFQATT and CDR2 SNEGSKA (reference sequence). This CDR3 contains 13 residues. As DNA, the CDR3 is TGCAGTGCTGATGATCCCCATGGGAACATTCAGTACTTC. Translating it yields CSADDPHGNIQYF.

This clonotype was picked up a small number of times. This chain joins TRBV6-5 and TRBJ1-1; 8 bases map to TRBD1. Germline loops: CDR1 MNHEY, CDR2 SVGAGI. The ends lost 5 bases at V and 8 bases at J; junction bases unmatched: 7. The CDR3 has 13 amino acids. The CDR3 here is CASSRQGRGEAFF. The DNA of the CDR3 is TGTGCCAGCAGTCGACAGGGGCGCGGGGAAGCTTTCTTT.

The chain uses TRBV9 and TRBJ2-1; 15 bases map to TRBD2. The V and J ends lost 4 bases and 9 bases, in that order; junction bases with no gene match: 8. CDR3 length: 16 amino acids. Germline V gene data show CDR1 as SGDLS and CDR2 as YYNGEE. CDR3 in amino acids: CASSIRTSGGAGEQFF. Written as DNA, the CDR3 is TGTGCCAGCAGCATTCGGACTAGCGGGGGGGCTGGTGAGCAGTTCTTC.

The chain employs TRBV27 and TRBJ2-7; D gene uncertain. Deletions cut 0 bases from V and 3 bases from J, with 12 bases between. CDR1 MNHEY and CDR2 SMNVEV come from the germline V gene (reference sequence). CDR3 length: 15 residues. In DNA form, the CDR3 reads TGTGCCAGCAGTTTATCAGGTTCTGGGATCTACGAGCAGTACTTC. This codes for CASSLSGSGIYEQYF.

This chain connects TRBV20-1 to TRBJ2-3; D is undetermined. Looked up from germline, CDR1 is DFQATT and CDR2 is SNEGSKA (reference sequence). This CDR3 contains 12 residues. V gave up 4 bases and J gave up 10 bases, with 15 bases separating them. The DNA for the CDR3 is TGCAGTGCTATCAAACGACCTGAAGCGCAGTATTTT. Translated: CSAIKRPEAQYF.

The rearrangement links TRBV6-1 to TRBJ1-1; 9 positions match TRBD1. V lost 7 bases, J lost 7 bases, and 7 bases stayed unmatched. The germline V gene encodes CDR1 MNHNS and CDR2 SASEGT. The CDR3 length is 13 residues. CDR3 nucleotide sequence: TGTGCCAGCACCTGGACAGGGGAAGGTGAAGCTTTCTTT. This encodes CASTWTGEGEAFF.

The sample holds a few counts of this clonotype. The rearrangement joins TRBV29-1 to TRBJ1-2; maybe TRBD1 (6 bases). The ends were cut back, 4 bases at V and 4 bases at J, with 13 bases in the middle. This CDR3 has 13 amino acids. The germline CDR1 and CDR2 sequences are SQVTM and ANQGSEA. CDR3: CSVAGEFGYGYTF. DNA for the CDR3: TGCAGCGTTGCAGGGGAATTCGGCTATGGCTACACCTTC.

This rearrangement joins TRBV11-2 to TRBJ1-5; TRBD1 is a possible D gene (5 bases). The ends were cut back, 5 bases at V and 3 bases at J, with 14 bases in the middle. This CDR3 has 15 residues. Germline CDR1 is SGHAT and CDR2 is FQNNGV. Here the CDR3 DNA reads TGTGCCAGCAGCCTGACCGACAGCCACAATCAGCCCCAGCATTTT. It specifies CASSLTDSHNQPQHF.

The genes are TRBV7-3 and TRBJ1-1; D remains ambiguous. In germline, CDR1 is SGHTA, CDR2 FQGTGA. CDR3 length: 16 residues. Trimming took off 4 bases at V and 3 bases at J, with 18 bases between the two ends. CDR3 amino acids: CASSSLGLSRDTEAFF. DNA of the CDR3: TGTGCCAGCAGCTCCCTCGGGCTTTCACGGGACACTGAAGCTTTCTTT.

CDR3 DNA: TGTGCCTGGACTGTGCGGGGACCTGAAGCTTTCTTT. This gives the protein CAWTVRGPEAFF. V and J are TRBV30 and TRBJ1-1; TRBD1 is a possible D gene (5 bases). The V gene's germline CDR1 is GTSNPN and CDR2 SVGIG (reference sequence). V gave up 4 bases and J gave up 6 bases, with 12 bases separating them. The CDR3 consists of 12 residues.